The rows below give T cell receptor beta chains drawn from one sample of a study of blood T cell repertoires in COVID-19. The repertoire was sequenced with immunoSEQ multiplex PCR; TCRdb's copy has only in-frame clones and lacks some. The sample lists approximately 70,000 clones; roughly 85% were seen once. Material: peripheral blood. These receptors all come from a woman aged 80 or over with acute or convalescent COVID-19. Both conserved end residues are part of each CDR3.

v_gene: TRBV7-9; j_gene: TRBJ2-2; CDR3aa: CASSLLTGSAGELFF
v_gene: TRBV6-1; j_gene: TRBJ1-5; CDR3aa: CASSETQGASLQPQHF
v_gene: TRBV6-5; j_gene: TRBJ1-1; CDR3aa: CASRAGAALNTEAFF
v_gene: TRBV19; j_gene: TRBJ1-6; CDR3aa: CASSPTSYNSPLHF
v_gene: TRBV3-1/TRBV3-2; j_gene: TRBJ1-2; CDR3aa: CASTPGFFSDGYTF
v_gene: TRBV2; j_gene: TRBJ2-7; CDR3aa: CASSDPQTPRSYEQYF
v_gene: TRBV15; j_gene: TRBJ2-2; CDR3aa: CATSVQLAGADGAGELFF
v_gene: TRBV12-3/TRBV12-4; j_gene: TRBJ2-5; CDR3aa: CASRIGRGETQYF
v_gene: TRBV11-2; j_gene: TRBJ1-3; CDR3aa: CASSLNLGVGNTIYF
v_gene: TRBV3-1/TRBV3-2; j_gene: TRBJ2-1; CDR3aa: CASSLYTGQAANEQFF